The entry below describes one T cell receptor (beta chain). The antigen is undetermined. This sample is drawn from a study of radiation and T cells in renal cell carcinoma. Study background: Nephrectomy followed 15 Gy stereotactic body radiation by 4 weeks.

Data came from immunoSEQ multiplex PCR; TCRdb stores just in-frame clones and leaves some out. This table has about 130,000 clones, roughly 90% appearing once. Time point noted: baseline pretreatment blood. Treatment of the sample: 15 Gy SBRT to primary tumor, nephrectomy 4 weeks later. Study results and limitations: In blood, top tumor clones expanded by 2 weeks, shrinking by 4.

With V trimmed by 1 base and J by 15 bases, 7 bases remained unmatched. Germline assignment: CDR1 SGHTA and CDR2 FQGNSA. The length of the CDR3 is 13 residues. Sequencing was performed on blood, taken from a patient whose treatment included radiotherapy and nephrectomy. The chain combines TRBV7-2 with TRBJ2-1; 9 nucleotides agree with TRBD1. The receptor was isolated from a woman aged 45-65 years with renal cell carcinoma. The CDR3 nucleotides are TGTGCCAGCAGCTTAGTTTTGACAGGGGGATTGTTCTTC. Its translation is CASSLVLTGGLFF.